The 3 T cell receptor beta chains listed next were all sequenced from one sample in a study of shared clonotypes between healthy human individuals (dated by TCRdb to about 2020). Receptor libraries were prepared by the immunoSEQ multiplex PCR assay. The table was pulled from immuneACCESS by TCRdb, which kept in-frame rearrangements only. Such tables lose some clones; where checked, under half of the loss comes from unresolved V genes, and the rest has no known cause. This sample comprises more than 2 million clones, approximately 95% of them detected only once. The ten most abundant clones make up 0.1% to 0.15% of the sample. The sample consisted of naive CD4+ T cells sorted from blood. Sample cell subset or site, as interpreted from the label and publication: CD45RA+ positively selected. All receptors derive from a man younger than 35 in good health.

The rearrangement uses TRBV10-1 and TRBJ1-6; 7 bases are shared with TRBD1. Germline V CDR1 and CDR2: WNHNN, SYGVQD (reference sequence). This CDR3 is built from 14 residues. The V gene end was trimmed by 6 bases and the J gene end by 7 bases; junction bases not matched to a gene: 6. The CDR3 here is CASRRTGKNSPLHF. The CDR3 nucleotides read TGCGCCAGCAGGCGGACAGGAAAAAATTCACCCCTCCACTTT.

The gene calls are TRBV7-2 and TRBJ2-7, with 9 bases lining up with TRBD2. This CDR3 has 15 amino acids. Trimming at V came to 5 bases and at J to 7 bases, leaving 12 bases not matched to a gene. Germline loops: CDR1 SGHTA, CDR2 FQGNSA. Written as DNA, the CDR3 is TGTGCCAGCAGCCCGTCCGGGCTAGCGGGATTGGAGCAGTACTTC. As protein: CASSPSGLAGLEQYF.

The rearrangement joins TRBV7-2 to TRBJ2-7; possibly TRBD2 for D (5 bases). The CDR3 consists of 14 residues. V shed 1 base and J shed 4 bases, with 11 bases lying between them. Germline V gene sequence: CDR1 SGHTA, CDR2 FQGNSA. Written as DNA, the CDR3 is TGTGCCAGCAGCTTAGAAGGTAGGAGGTACGAGCAGTACTTC. It is translated as CASSLEGRRYEQYF.